Reported below is one TCR beta chain. Its antigen remains unidentified. J gave up 2 bases and V 6 bases, and 4 bases lay outside the gene matches. The CDR3 has 13 amino acids. Next came a second PCR, run for about 6 to 12 cycles, which used a sample-barcoded 5' primer along with a J-beta primer mix. TCRdb ran MiXCR on the 5' RACE reads and lists one entry per CDR3 protein. This table has some 1 million distinct CDR3 sequences, around 43% appearing once. Each of the donors had ten milliliters of peripheral blood drawn into EDTA-treated Vacutainer tubes. This record belongs to a study of blood T cells in healthy people across ages. Points from the study as a whole: A strong correlation was seen between TCR beta diversity and naive T cell percentage.

The receptor's source is a woman aged 55-70 years in good health. Material for sequencing was blood. The rearrangement uses TRBV12-3 or TRBV12-4 and TRBJ2-7; 7 positions match TRBD2. Written as DNA, the CDR3 is TGTGCCAGCAGGGATGGGACTACCTACGAGCAGTACTTC. It encodes CASRDGTTYEQYF.